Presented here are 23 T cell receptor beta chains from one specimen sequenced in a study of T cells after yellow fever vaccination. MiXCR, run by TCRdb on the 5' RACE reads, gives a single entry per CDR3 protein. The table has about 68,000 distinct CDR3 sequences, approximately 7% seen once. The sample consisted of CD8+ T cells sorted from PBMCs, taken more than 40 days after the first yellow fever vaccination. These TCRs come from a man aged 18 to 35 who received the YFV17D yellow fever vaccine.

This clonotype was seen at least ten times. The CDR3 loop reads CASSSAGGHQPIEQYV. For the CDR3, the DNA is TGTGCCAGCAGCTCCGCCGGGGGACACCAACCCATCGAGCAGTACGTC. This chain connects TRBV5-4 to TRBJ2-7; D tentatively reads TRBD1 or TRBD2 (6 bases each). There are 16 residues in the CDR3. The germline gives CDR1 SGHNT, CDR2 YYREEE (reference sequence). Trimming removed 3 bases at V and 6 bases at J, with 22 bases between.

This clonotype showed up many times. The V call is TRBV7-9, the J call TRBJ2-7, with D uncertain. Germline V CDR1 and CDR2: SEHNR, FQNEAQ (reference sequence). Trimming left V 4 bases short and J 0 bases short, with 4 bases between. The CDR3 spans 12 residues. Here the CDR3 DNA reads TGTGCCAGCAGCTCGGTCTCCTACGAGCAGTACTTC. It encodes CASSSVSYEQYF.

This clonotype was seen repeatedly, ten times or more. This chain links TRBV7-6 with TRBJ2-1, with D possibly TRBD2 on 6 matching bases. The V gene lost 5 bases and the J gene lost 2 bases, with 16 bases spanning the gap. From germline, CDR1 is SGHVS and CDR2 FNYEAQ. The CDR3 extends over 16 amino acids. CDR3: CASSPPVGGAYNEQFF. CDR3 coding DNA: TGTGCCAGCAGCCCACCGGTGGGGGGTGCCTACAATGAGCAGTTCTTC.

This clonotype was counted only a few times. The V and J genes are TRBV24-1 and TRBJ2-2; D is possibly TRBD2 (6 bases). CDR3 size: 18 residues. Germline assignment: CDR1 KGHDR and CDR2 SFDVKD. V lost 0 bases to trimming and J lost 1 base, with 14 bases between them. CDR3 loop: CATSDLRGSGLNTGELFF. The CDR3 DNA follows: TGTGCCACCAGTGATTTGCGGGGGAGCGGGCTGAACACCGGGGAGCTGTTTTTT.

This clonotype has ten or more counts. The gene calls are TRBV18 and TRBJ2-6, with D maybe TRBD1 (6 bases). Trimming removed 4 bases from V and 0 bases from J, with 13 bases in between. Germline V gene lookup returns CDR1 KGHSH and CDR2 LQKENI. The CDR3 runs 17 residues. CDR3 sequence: CASSQQGPFSGANVLTF. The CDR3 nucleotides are TGTGCCAGCTCACAACAGGGCCCCTTCTCTGGGGCCAACGTCCTGACTTTC.

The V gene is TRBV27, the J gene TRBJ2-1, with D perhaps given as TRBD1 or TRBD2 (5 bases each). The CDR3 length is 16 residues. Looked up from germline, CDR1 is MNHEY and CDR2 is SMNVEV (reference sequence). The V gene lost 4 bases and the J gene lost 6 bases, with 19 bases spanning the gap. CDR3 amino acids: CASSWDPQAFSNEQFF. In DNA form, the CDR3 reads TGTGCCAGCAGTTGGGACCCCCAGGCGTTTAGCAATGAGCAGTTCTTC.

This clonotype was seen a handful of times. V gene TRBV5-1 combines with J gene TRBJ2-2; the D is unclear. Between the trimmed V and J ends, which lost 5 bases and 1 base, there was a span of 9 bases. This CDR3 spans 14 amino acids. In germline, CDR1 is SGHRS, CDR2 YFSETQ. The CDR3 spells CASSAPGNTGELFF. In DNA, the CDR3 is TGCGCCAGCAGTGCCCCGGGGAACACCGGGGAGCTGTTTTTT. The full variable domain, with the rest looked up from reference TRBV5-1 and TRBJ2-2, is KAGVTQTPRYLIKTRGQQVTLSCSPISGHRSVSWYQQTPGQGLQFLFEYFSETQRNKGNFPGRFSGRQFSNSRSEMNVSTLELGDSALYLCASSAPGNTGELFFGEGSRLTVL.

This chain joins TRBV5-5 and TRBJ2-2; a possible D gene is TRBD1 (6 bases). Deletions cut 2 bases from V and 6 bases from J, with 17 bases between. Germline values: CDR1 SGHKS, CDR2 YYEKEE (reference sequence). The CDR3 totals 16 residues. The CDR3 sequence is CASSLFGWDKAGELFF. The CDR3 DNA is TGTGCCAGCAGCTTATTTGGCTGGGACAAGGCCGGGGAGCTGTTTTTT.

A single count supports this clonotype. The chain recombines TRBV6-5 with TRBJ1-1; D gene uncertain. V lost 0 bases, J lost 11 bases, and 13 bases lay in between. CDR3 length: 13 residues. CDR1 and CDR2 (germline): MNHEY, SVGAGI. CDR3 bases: TGTGCCAGCAGTTACTCGAGGTGGGAAGGGGCTTTCTTT. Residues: CASSYSRWEGAFF.

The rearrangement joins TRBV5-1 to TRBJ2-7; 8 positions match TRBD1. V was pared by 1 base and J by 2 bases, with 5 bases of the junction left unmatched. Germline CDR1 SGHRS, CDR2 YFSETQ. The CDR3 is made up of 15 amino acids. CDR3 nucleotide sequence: TGCGCCAGCAGCTTGACAGGGGGTTCACCCTACGAGCAGTACTTC. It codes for CASSLTGGSPYEQYF.

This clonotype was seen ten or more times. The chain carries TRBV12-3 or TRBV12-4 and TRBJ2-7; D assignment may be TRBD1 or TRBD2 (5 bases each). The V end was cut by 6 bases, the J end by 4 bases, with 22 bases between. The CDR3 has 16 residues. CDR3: CASSLGRGARGYEQYF. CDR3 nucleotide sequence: TGTGCCAGCAGCCTCGGAAGAGGTGCGAGGGGATACGAGCAGTACTTC.

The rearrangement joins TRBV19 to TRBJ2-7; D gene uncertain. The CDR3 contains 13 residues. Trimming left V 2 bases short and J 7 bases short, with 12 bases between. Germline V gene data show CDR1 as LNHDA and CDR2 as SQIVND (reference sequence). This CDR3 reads CASSISGFSEQYV. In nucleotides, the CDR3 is TGTGCCAGTAGTATATCAGGATTTTCGGAGCAGTACGTC.

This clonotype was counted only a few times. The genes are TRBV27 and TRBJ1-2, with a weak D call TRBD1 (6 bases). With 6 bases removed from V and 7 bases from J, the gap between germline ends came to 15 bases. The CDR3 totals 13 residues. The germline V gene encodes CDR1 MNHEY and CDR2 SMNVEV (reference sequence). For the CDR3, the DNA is TGTGCCAGCAGCCCGTCGACAGGTCGTGGCTACACCTTC. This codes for CASSPSTGRGYTF.

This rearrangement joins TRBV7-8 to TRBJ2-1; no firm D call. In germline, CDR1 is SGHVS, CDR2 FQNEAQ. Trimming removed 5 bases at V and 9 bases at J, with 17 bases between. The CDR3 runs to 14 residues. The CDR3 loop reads CASSLRLPPPEQFF. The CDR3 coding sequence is TGTGCCAGCAGCCTACGACTTCCCCCCCCTGAGCAGTTCTTC.

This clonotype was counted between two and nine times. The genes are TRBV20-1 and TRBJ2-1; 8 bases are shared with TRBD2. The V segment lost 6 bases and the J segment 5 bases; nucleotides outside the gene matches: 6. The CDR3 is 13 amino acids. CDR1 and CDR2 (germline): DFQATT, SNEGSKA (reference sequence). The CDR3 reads CSARDGGDNEQFF. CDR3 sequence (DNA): TGCAGTGCCCGCGACGGGGGGGACAATGAGCAGTTCTTC.

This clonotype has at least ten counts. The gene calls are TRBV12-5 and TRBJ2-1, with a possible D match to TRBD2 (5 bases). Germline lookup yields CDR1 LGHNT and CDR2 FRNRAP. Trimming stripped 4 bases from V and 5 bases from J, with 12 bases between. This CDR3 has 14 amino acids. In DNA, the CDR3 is TGTGCTAGTGGTTCCCCCCTGGGAGACAATGAGCAGTTCTTC. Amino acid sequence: CASGSPLGDNEQFF.

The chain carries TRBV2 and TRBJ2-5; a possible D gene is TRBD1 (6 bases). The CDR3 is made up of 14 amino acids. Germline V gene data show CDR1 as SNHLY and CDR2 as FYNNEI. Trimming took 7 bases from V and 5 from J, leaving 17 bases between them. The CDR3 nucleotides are TGTGCCAGCATAATGACGGCAGGGGAGGAGACCCAGTACTTC. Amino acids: CASIMTAGEETQYF.

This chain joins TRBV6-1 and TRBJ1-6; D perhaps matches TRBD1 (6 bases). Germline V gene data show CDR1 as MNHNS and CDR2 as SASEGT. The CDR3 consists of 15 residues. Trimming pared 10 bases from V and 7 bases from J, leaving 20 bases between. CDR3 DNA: TGTGCCACCACGGGGGGGCTGACGAACAATTCACCCCTCCACTTT. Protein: CATTGGLTNNSPLHF.

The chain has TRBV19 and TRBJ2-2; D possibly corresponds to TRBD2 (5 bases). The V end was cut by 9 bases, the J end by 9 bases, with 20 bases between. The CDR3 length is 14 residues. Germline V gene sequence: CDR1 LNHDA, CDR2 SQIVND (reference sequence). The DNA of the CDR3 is TGTGCCAGCATCGGACTGGTTGGGAACCGGGAGCTGTTTTTT. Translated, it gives CASIGLVGNRELFF.

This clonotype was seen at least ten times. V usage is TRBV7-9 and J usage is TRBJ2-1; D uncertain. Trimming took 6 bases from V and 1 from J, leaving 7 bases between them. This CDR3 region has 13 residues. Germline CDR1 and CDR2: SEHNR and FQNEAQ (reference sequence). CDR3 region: CASSSFSYNEQFF. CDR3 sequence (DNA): TGTGCCAGCAGTTCCTTTTCCTACAATGAGCAGTTCTTC.

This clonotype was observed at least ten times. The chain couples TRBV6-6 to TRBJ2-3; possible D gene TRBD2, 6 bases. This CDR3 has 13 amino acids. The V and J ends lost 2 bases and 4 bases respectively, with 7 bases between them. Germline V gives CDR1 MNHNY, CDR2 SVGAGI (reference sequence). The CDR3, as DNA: TGTGCCAGCAGTTACCGCGGGGCAGATACGCAGTATTTT. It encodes CASSYRGADTQYF.

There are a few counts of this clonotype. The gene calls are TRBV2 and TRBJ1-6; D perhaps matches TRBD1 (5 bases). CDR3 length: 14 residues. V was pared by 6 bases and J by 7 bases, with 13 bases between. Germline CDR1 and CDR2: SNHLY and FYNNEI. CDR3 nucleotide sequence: TGTGCCAGCAGCGCCAGGGCTGGAAATTCACCCCTCCACTTT. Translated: CASSARAGNSPLHF.

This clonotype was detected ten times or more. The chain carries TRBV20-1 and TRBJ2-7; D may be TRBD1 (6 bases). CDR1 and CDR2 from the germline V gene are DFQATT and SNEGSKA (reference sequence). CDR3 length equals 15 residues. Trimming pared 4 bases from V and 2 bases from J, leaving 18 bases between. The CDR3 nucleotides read TGCAGTGCTACAAAGAGAGAGGGGGACGCCTACGAGCAGTACTTC. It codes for CSATKREGDAYEQYF.